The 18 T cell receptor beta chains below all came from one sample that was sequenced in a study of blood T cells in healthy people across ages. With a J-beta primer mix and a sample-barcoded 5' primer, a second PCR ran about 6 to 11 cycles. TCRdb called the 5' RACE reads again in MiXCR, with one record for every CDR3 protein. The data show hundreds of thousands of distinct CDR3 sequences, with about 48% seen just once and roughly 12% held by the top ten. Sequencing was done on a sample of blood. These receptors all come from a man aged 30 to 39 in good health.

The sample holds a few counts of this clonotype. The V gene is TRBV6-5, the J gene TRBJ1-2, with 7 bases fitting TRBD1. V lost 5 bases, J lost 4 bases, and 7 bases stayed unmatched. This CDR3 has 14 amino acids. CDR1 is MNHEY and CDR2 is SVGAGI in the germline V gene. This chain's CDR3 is CASSTGVKGYGYTF. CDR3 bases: TGTGCCAGCAGTACAGGGGTAAAGGGCTATGGCTACACCTTC.

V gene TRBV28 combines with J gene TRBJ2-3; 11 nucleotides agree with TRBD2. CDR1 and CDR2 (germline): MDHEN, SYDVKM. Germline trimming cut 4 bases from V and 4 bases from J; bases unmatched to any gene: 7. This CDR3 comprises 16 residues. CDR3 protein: CASSSSGLAVADTQYF. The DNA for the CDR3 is TGTGCCAGCAGTTCCTCGGGACTAGCGGTAGCAGATACGCAGTATTTT.

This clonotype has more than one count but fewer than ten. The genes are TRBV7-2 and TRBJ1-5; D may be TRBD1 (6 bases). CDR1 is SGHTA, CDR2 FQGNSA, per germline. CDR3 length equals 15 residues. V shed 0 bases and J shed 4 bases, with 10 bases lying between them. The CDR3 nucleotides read TGTGCCAGCAGCTTAGCGTACAGGGATAATCAGCCCCAGCATTTT. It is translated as CASSLAYRDNQPQHF.

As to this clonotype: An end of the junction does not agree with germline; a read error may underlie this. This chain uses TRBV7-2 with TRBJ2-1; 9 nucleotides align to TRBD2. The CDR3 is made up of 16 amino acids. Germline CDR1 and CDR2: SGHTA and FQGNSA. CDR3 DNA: TGTGCCAGCAGCATTAGCGGGGGACTCTCCCACAATGAGCAGTTCTTC. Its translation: CASSISGGLSHNEQFF.

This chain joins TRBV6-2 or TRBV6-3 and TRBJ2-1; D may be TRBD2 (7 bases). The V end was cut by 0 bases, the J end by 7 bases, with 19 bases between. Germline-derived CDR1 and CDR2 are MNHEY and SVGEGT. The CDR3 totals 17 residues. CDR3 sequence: CASSYSGGGLRGNEQFF. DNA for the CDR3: TGTGCCAGCAGTTACTCTGGGGGGGGCCTACGAGGTAATGAGCAGTTCTTC.

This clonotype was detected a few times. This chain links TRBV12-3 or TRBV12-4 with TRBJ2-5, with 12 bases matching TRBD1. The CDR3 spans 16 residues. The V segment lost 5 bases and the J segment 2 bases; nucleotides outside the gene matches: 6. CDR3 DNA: TGTGCCAGCAGTCGAGGGACAGGGGGCTTGCAAGAGACCCAGTACTTC. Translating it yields CASSRGTGGLQETQYF.

This chain's CDR3 is CASSFSTGGLYEQYF. The CDR3 DNA is TGTGCCAGCAGTTTTTCTACGGGGGGACTCTACGAGCAGTACTTC. The chain links TRBV12-3 or TRBV12-4 to TRBJ2-7; 7 positions match TRBD2. Losses at the gene ends were 3 bases for V and 3 bases for J; bases not matched to a gene: 8. The CDR3 consists of 15 residues.

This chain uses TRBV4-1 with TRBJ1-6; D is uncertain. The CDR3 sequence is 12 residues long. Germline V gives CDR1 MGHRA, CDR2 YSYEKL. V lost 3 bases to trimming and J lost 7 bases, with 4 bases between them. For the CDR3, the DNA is TGCGCCAGCAGCCACGAAAATTCACCCCTCCACTTT. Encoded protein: CASSHENSPLHF.

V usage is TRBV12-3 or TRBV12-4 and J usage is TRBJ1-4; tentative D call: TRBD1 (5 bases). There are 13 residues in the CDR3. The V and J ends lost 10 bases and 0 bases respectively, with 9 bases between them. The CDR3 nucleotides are TGTGCCACCAGGGAGGCAACTAATGAAAAACTGTTTTTT. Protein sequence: CATREATNEKLFF.

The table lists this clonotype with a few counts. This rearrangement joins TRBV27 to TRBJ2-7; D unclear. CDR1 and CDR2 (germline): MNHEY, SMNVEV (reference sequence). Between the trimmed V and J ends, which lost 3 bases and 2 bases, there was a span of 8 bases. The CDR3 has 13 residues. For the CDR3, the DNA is TGTGCCAGCAGTTTCGCAGTTCCCTACGAGCAGTACTTC. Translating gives CASSFAVPYEQYF.

CDR3 sequence reads: CASSLGGARQEIQYF. The DNA for the CDR3 is TGCGCCAGCAGCTTGGGGGGCGCCCGTCAAGAGATCCAGTACTTC. V is TRBV5-1 and J is TRBJ2-7; D may be TRBD1 (5 bases). Germline loops: CDR1 SGHRS, CDR2 YFSETQ. The CDR3 covers 15 residues. With 0 bases removed from V and 10 bases from J, the gap between germline ends came to 20 bases.

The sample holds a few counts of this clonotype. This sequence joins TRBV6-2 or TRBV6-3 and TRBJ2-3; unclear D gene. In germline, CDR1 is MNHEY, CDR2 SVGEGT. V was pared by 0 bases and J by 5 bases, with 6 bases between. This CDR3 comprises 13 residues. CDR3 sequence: CASSYSVGDTQYF. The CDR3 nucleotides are TGTGCCAGCAGTTACTCGGTAGGAGATACGCAGTATTTT.

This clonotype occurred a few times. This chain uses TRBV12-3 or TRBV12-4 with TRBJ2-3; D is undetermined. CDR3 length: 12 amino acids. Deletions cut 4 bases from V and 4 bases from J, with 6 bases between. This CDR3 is CASSSFADTQYF. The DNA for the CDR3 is TGTGCCAGCAGTTCATTCGCAGATACGCAGTATTTT.

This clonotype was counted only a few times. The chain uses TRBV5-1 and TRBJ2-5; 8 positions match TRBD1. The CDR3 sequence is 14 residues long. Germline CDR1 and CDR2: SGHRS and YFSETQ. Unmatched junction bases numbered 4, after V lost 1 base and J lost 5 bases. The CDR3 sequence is CASSLPGGRETQYF. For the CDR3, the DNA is TGCGCCAGCAGCTTGCCAGGGGGCAGGGAGACCCAGTACTTC.

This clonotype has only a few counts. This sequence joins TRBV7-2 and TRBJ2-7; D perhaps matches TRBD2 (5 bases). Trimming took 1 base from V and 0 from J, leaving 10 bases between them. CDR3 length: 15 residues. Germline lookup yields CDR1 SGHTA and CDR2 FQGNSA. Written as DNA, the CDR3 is TGTGCCAGCAGCTTAGGAGGGCAGGTCTCCTACGAGCAGTACTTC. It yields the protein CASSLGGQVSYEQYF.

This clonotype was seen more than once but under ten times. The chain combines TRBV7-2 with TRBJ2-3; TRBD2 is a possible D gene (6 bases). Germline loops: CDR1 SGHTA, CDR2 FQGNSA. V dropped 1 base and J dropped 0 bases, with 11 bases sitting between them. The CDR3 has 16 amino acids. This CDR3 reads CASSLVGAGSTDTQYF. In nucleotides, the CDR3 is TGTGCCAGCAGCTTAGTAGGTGCGGGGAGCACAGATACGCAGTATTTT.

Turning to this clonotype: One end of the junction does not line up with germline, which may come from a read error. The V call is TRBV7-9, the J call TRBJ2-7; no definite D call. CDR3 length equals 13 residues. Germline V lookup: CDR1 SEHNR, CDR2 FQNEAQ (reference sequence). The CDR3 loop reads CTSSLPSSYEQYF. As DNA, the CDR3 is TGTACCAGCAGCCTACCTAGCTCCTACGAGCAGTACTTC.

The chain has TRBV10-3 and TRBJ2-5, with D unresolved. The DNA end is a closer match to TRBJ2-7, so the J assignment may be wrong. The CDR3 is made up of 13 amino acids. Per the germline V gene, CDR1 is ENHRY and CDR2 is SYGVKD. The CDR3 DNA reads TGTGCCATCAGTGGGGCATTGCCTTACGAGCAGTACTTC. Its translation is CAISGALPYEQYF.